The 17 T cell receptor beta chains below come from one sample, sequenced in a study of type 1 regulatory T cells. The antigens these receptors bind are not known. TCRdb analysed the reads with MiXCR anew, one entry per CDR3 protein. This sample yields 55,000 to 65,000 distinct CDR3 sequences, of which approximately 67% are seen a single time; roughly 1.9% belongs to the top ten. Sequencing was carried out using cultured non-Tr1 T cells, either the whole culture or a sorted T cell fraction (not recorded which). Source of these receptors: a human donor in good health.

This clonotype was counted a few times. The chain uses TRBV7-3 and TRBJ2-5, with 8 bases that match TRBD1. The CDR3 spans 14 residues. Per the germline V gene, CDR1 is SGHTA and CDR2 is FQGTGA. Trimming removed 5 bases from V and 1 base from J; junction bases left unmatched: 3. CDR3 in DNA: TGTGCCAGCAGCCCCGACAGGGGCCAAGAGACCCAGTACTTC. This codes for CASSPDRGQETQYF.

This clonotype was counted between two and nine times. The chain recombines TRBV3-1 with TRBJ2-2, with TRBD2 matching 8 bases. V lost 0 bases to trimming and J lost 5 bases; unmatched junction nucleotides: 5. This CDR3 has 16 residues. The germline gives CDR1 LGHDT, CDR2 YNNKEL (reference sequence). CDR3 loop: CASSQELSSGTGELFF. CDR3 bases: TGTGCCAGCAGCCAAGAATTATCTAGCGGGACCGGGGAGCTGTTTTTT.

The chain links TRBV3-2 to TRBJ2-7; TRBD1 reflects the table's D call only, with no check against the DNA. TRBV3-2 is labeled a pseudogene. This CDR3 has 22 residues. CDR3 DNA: TGTGCCAGCAGCCAAGAGAGATTTTTGCCTCATACGGGAAAAACAAGCTCCTACGAGCAGTACTTC. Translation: CASSQERFLPHTGKTSSYEQYF.

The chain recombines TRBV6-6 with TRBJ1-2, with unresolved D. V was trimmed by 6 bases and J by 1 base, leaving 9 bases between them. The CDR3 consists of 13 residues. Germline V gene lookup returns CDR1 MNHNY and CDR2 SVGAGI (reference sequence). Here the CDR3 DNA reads TGTGCCAGCAGCCCGCCTGATAACTATGGCTACACCTTC. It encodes CASSPPDNYGYTF.

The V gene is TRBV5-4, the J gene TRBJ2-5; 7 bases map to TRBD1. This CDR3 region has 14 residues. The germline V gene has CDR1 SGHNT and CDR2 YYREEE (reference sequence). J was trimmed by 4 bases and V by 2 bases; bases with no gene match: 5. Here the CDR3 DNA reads TGTGCCAGCAGCTTAGTACAGGGGACAGAGACCCAGTACTTC. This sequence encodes CASSLVQGTETQYF.

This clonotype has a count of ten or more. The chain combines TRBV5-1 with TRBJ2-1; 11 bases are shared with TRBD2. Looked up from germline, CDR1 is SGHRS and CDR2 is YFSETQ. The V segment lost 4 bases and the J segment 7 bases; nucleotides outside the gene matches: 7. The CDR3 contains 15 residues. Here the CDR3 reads CASSKGLAGRNEQFF. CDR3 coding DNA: TGCGCCAGCAGCAAAGGACTAGCGGGCCGAAATGAGCAGTTCTTC.

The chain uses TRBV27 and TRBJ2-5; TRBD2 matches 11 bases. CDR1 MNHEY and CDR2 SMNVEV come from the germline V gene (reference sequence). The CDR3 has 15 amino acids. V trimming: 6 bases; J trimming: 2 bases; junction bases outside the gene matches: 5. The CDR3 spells CASSMTSGKQETQYF. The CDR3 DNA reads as TGTGCCAGCAGCATGACTAGCGGGAAGCAAGAGACCCAGTACTTC.

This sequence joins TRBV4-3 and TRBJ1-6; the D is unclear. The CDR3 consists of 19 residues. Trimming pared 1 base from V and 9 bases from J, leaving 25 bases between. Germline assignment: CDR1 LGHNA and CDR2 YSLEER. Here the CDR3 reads CASSQAFLDGGRTRSPLHF. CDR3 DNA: TGCGCCAGCAGCCAAGCTTTTTTGGATGGCGGCCGAACTCGTTCACCCCTCCACTTT.

The CDR3: CSADKGEQSSGNTIYF. DNA for the CDR3: TGCAGTGCTGATAAGGGCGAGCAAAGCTCTGGAAACACCATATATTTT. The genes are TRBV20-1 and TRBJ1-3; D not resolved. V was clipped by 5 bases and J by 0 bases, with 17 bases between them. The CDR3 runs 16 residues. Germline-derived CDR1 and CDR2 are DFQATT and SNEGSKA (reference sequence).

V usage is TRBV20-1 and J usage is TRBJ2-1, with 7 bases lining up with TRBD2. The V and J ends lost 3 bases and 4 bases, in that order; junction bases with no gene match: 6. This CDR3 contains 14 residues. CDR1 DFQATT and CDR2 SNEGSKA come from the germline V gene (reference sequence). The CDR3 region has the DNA TGCAGTGCTAGCTGGGCTAGCGGTTACAATGAGCAGTTCTTC. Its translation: CSASWASGYNEQFF.

CDR3 sequence (DNA): TGTGCCAGCAGTTTAGAACTAGCGGGAGGGAGGAGCTCCTACAATGAGCAGTTCTTC. Residues: CASSLELAGGRSSYNEQFF. The rearrangement joins TRBV12-3 or TRBV12-4 to TRBJ2-1, with 13 bases lining up with TRBD2. V dropped 1 base and J dropped 0; count of bases not matched to a gene: 6. The CDR3 spans 19 residues.

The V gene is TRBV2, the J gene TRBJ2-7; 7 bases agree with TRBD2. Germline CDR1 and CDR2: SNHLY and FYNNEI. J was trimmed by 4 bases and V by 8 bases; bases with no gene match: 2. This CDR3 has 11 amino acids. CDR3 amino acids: CASRGEYEQYF. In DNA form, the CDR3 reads TGTGCCAGCCGGGGGGAGTACGAGCAGTACTTC. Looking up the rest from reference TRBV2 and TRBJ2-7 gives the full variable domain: EPEVTQTPSHQVTQMGQEVILRCVPISNHLYFYWYRQILGQKVEFLVSFYNNEISEKSEIFDDQFSVERPDGSNFTLKIRSTKLEDSAMYFCASRGEYEQYFGPGTRLTVT.

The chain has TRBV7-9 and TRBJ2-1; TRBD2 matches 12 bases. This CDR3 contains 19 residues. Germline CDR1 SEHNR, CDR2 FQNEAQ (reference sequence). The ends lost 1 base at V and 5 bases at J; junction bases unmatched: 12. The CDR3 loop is CASSLVSLAGGPSHNEQFF. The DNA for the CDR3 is TGTGCCAGCAGCTTAGTAAGTCTAGCGGGAGGGCCTAGCCACAATGAGCAGTTCTTC. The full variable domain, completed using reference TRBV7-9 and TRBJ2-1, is DTGVSQNPRHKITKRGQNVTFRCDPISEHNRLYWYRQTLGQGPEFLTYFQNEAQLEKSRLLSDRFSAERPKGSFSTLEIQRTEQGDSAMYLCASSLVSLAGGPSHNEQFFGPGTRLTVL.

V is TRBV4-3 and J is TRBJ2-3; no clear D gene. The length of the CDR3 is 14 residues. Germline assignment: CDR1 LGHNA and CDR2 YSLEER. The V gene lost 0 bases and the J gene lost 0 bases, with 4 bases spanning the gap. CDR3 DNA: TGCGCCAGCAGCCAAGACCTCAGCACAGATACGCAGTATTTT. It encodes CASSQDLSTDTQYF.

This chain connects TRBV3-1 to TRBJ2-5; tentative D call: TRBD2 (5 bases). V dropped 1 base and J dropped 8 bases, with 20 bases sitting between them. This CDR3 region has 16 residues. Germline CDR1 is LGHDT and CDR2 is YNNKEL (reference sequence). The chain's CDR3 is CASSQGMGSVGDTQYF. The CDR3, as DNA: TGTGCCAGCAGCCAAGGAATGGGGTCGGTGGGAGATACCCAGTACTTC.

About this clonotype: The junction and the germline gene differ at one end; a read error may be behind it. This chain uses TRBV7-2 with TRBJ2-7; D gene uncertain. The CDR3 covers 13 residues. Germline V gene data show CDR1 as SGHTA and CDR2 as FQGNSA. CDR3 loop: CASSIRHVYKQYF. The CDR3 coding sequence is TGTGCCAGCAGCATCCGACACGTCTACAAGCAGTACTTC.

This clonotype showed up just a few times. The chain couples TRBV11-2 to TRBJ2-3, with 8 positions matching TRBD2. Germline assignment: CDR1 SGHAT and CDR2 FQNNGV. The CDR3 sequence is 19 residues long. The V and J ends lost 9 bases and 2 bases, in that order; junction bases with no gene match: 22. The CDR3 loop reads CASSAPAVAGGSFTDTQYF. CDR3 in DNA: TGTGCCAGTAGCGCCCCGGCGGTGGCGGGAGGATCTTTCACAGATACGCAGTATTTT.